The 20 T cell receptor beta chains below were found in one sample sequenced in a study of T-cell memory formation after mild COVID-19. TCRdb called the 5' RACE reads again in MiXCR, with one record for every CDR3 protein. Of 300,000 to 400,000 distinct CDR3 sequences detected, approximately 27% appear once; the ten largest clones hold roughly 14%. Sequenced: PBMCs or a T cell subset sorted from them (not recorded which). The source of these receptors is an adult woman who had mild COVID-19 (a few samples of this study predate the infection). Cell type and time point are not known.

The chain is built from TRBV2 and TRBJ1-5; no clear D gene. The CDR3 is made up of 16 amino acids. CDR1 is SNHLY, CDR2 FYNNEI, per germline. V was pared by 6 bases and J by 1 base, with 16 bases between. CDR3: CASSNDKGLSNQPQHF. CDR3 DNA sequence: TGTGCCAGCAGCAACGACAAGGGCCTGAGCAATCAGCCCCAGCATTTT.

The chain has TRBV7-3 and TRBJ1-1, with D perhaps TRBD1 (6 bases). Between the trimmed V and J ends, which lost 5 bases and 1 base, there was a span of 17 bases. The CDR3 runs 16 residues. CDR1 is SGHTA, CDR2 FQGTGA, per germline. Here the CDR3 reads CASSPGDNYPNTEAFF. The CDR3 DNA is TGTGCCAGCAGCCCGGGGGACAACTACCCGAACACTGAAGCTTTCTTT.

The genes are TRBV7-2 and TRBJ2-7; 7 bases are a match to TRBD1. This CDR3 region has 13 residues. J lost 5 bases, V lost 2 bases, and 3 bases had no gene match. Germline V gene lookup returns CDR1 SGHTA and CDR2 FQGNSA. The CDR3 nucleotides read TGTGCCAGCAGCTTATCCGGGACAGACGAGCAGTACTTC. Translation gives CASSLSGTDEQYF.

The chain links TRBV12-3 or TRBV12-4 to TRBJ2-7, with 12 bases that match TRBD1. V was pared by 5 bases and J by 2 bases, with 7 bases of the junction left unmatched. The CDR3 has 16 amino acids. The CDR3 DNA follows: TGTGCCAGCAGTGCGGGACAGGGGGCTTGGACCTACGAGCAGTACTTC. This gives the protein CASSAGQGAWTYEQYF.

This clonotype was seen a handful of times. J is TRBJ2-5 and V is TRBV7-9; TRBD2 might be the D (5 bases). Germline CDR1 reads SEHNR; CDR2 reads FQNEAQ (reference sequence). The V gene lost 5 bases and the J gene lost 5 bases, with 18 bases spanning the gap. This CDR3 contains 15 residues. The CDR3 sequence: CASSQSPGGPETQYF. CDR3 in DNA: TGTGCCAGCAGCCAGTCACCTGGCGGGCCGGAGACCCAGTACTTC. The variable domain in full, with the rest retrieved from reference TRBV7-9 and TRBJ2-5, is DTGVSQNPRHKITKRGQNVTFRCDPISEHNRLYWYRQTLGQGPEFLTYFQNEAQLEKSRLLSDRFSAERPKGSFSTLEIQRTEQGDSAMYLCASSQSPGGPETQYFGPGTRLLVL.

This clonotype occurred a few times. V gene TRBV12-3 or TRBV12-4 combines with J gene TRBJ1-2; D perhaps matches TRBD1 (6 bases). Trimming stripped 5 bases from V and 2 bases from J, with 15 bases between. The CDR3 spans 15 residues. The CDR3 region is CASSPRLGGNYGYTF. CDR3 nucleotides: TGTGCCAGCAGTCCCAGGTTAGGGGGGAACTATGGCTACACCTTC.

The rearrangement joins TRBV11-2 to TRBJ2-7; 8 nucleotides line up with TRBD1. Germline values: CDR1 SGHAT, CDR2 FQNNGV. The ends lost 5 bases at V and 3 bases at J; junction bases unmatched: 6. This CDR3 contains 14 residues. For the CDR3, the DNA is TGTGCCAGCAGCGCCCCGGGACAGGTCTACGAGCAGTACTTC. Its protein product is CASSAPGQVYEQYF.

This sequence joins TRBV19 and TRBJ2-1; TRBD2 aligns across 12 bases. Germline V gene lookup returns CDR1 LNHDA and CDR2 SQIVND (reference sequence). V shed 7 bases and J 6 bases; nucleotides not matched to a gene: 22. CDR3 length: 20 residues. The CDR3 nucleotides are TGTGCCAGTACCTCCTTAGCCGGACTAGCGGGACTCTCTCCCGGCAATGAGCAGTTCTTC. Protein product: CASTSLAGLAGLSPGNEQFF.

This rearrangement joins TRBV15 to TRBJ2-5; 7 nucleotides agree with TRBD1. Per the germline V gene, CDR1 is LNHNV and CDR2 is YYDKDF (reference sequence). This CDR3 comprises 15 residues. With 0 bases clipped from V and 5 bases from J, the junction kept 6 bases outside the gene matches. In DNA form, the CDR3 reads TGTGCCACCAGCAGAGATCCAGGGGGTGGGGAGACCCAGTACTTC. This gives the protein CATSRDPGGGETQYF. The complete variable domain, with remaining parts taken from reference TRBV15 and TRBJ2-5, reads DAMVIQNPRYQVTQFGKPVTLSCSQTLNHNVMYWYQQKSSQAPKLLFHYYDKDFNNEADTPDNFQSRRPNTSFCFLDIRSPGLGDTAMYLCATSRDPGGGETQYFGPGTRLLVL.

The chain has TRBV3-1 and TRBJ1-6; D call uncertain. Trimming cost V 3 bases and J 6 bases, with 3 bases left between them. The germline gives CDR1 LGHDT, CDR2 YNNKEL (reference sequence). The CDR3 spans 12 residues. The CDR3 DNA is TGTGCCAGCAGCCAGGTTAATTCACCCCTCCACTTT. Encoded protein: CASSQVNSPLHF. Full variable domain (rest looked up from reference TRBV3-1 and TRBJ1-6): DTAVSQTPKYLVTQMGNDKSIKCEQNLGHDTMYWYKQDSKKFLKIMFSYNNKELIINETVPNRFSPKSPDKAHLNLHINSLELGDSAVYFCASSQVNSPLHFGNGTRLTVT.

The chain couples TRBV24-1 to TRBJ2-1, with 8 bases that match TRBD2. The germline V gene encodes CDR1 KGHDR and CDR2 SFDVKD. The J segment lost 7 bases and the V segment lost 4 bases, leaving 2 bases of the junction unmatched. The CDR3 runs to 13 residues. The CDR3 bases are TGTGCCACCAGTGACGGGGGGGGGAATGAGCAGTTCTTC. This sequence encodes CATSDGGGNEQFF.

This clonotype occurred a few times. This chain connects TRBV12-3 or TRBV12-4 to TRBJ1-3, with 8 bases identical to TRBD1. This CDR3 is 14 amino acids long. The V gene end was trimmed by 5 bases and the J gene end by 4 bases; junction bases not matched to a gene: 4. This chain's CDR3 is CASSNTGGGNTIYF. The CDR3 coding sequence is TGTGCCAGCAGTAACACAGGGGGAGGAAACACCATATATTTT.

The gene calls are TRBV5-4 and TRBJ2-6; D is possibly TRBD1 or TRBD2 (5 bases each). The CDR3 is made up of 18 amino acids. CDR1 is SGHNT and CDR2 is YYREEE in the germline V gene (reference sequence). V was shortened by 4 bases and J by 0 bases, with 17 bases between the two germline ends. Here the CDR3 reads CASSPGLDGTSGANVLTF. In DNA form, the CDR3 reads TGTGCCAGCAGCCCGGGGCTGGACGGAACCTCTGGGGCCAACGTCCTGACTTTC.

The chain couples TRBV6-1 to TRBJ2-2; 8 nucleotides agree with TRBD2. Germline V gene sequence: CDR1 MNHNS, CDR2 SASEGT. The V and J ends lost 3 bases and 6 bases, in that order; junction bases with no gene match: 3. CDR3 length equals 14 residues. CDR3 loop: CASSDGTRSGELFF. The CDR3 region has the DNA TGTGCCAGCAGTGATGGGACTAGGTCCGGGGAGCTGTTTTTT.

This clonotype was counted a single time. The chain uses TRBV7-3 and TRBJ1-5; D may be TRBD1 (6 bases). This CDR3 region has 14 residues. Germline V gene lookup returns CDR1 SGHTA and CDR2 FQGTGA. The V and J ends lost 4 bases and 5 bases respectively, with 12 bases between them. CDR3: CASSSRGPDQPQHF. In DNA form, the CDR3 reads TGTGCCAGCAGCTCTCGGGGGCCGGATCAGCCCCAGCATTTT.

This rearrangement joins TRBV6-5 to TRBJ2-7; TRBD1 might be the D (5 bases). CDR1 is MNHEY, CDR2 SVGAGI, per germline. Trimming pared 2 bases from V and 4 bases from J, leaving 15 bases between. The CDR3 is 15 residues long. The CDR3 DNA reads as TGTGCCAGCAGTTACACGGCAGGGTTTGCGTACGAGCAGTACTTC. This sequence encodes CASSYTAGFAYEQYF.

V and J are TRBV21-1 and TRBJ2-1. TRBV21-1 constitutes a pseudogene. The CDR3 runs to 13 residues. CDR3 coding DNA: TGTGCCAGCAGCATGGTGGGTGACAATGAGCAGTTCTTC. It translates to CASSMVGDNEQFF.

The table lists this clonotype with a few counts. The chain joins TRBV5-4 to TRBJ2-1, with a tentative D call TRBD2 (5 bases). This CDR3 is 16 amino acids long. The germline V and J ends were trimmed by 0 bases and 0 bases, with 10 bases remaining between them. The germline CDR1 and CDR2 sequences are SGHNT and YYREEE (reference sequence). As DNA, the CDR3 is TGTGCCAGCAGCTTGGAGATAGCGAGCTCCTACAATGAGCAGTTCTTC. It specifies CASSLEIASSYNEQFF.

This chain links TRBV30 with TRBJ2-3; D is ambiguous. CDR1 GTSNPN and CDR2 SVGIG come from the germline V gene (reference sequence). V was shortened by 0 bases and J by 6 bases, with 7 bases between the two germline ends. The CDR3 consists of 12 residues. The CDR3 spells CAWSVTRDTQYF. The CDR3 nucleotides read TGTGCCTGGAGTGTGACTCGGGATACGCAGTATTTT.

There are many counts of this clonotype. This chain connects TRBV4-3 to TRBJ2-5, with D maybe TRBD1 (5 bases). The CDR3 contains 12 residues. CDR1 is LGHNA, CDR2 YSLEER, per germline. The V end lost 11 bases, the J end lost 3 bases, and 13 bases lay between the germline ends. The CDR3 sequence is CARPRGKETQYF. The CDR3, as DNA: TGCGCCCGCCCAAGGGGTAAAGAGACCCAGTACTTC.